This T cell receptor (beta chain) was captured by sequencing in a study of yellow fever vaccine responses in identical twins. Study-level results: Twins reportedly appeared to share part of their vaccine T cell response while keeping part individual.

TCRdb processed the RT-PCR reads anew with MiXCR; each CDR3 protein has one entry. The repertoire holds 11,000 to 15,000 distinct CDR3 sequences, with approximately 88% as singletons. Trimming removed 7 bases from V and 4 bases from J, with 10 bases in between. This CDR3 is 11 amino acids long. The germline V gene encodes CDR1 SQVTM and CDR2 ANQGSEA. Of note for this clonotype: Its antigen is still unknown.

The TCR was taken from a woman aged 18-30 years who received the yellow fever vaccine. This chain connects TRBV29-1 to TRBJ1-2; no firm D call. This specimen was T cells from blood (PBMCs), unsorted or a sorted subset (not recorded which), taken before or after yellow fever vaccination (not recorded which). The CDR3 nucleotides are TGCAGCGCTGGGGAGGGCTATGGCTACACCTTC. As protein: CSAGEGYGYTF.